This T cell receptor beta chain was recorded in a study of OX40 agonist ivuxolimab in advanced cancers. Germline-derived CDR1 and CDR2 are SGHRS and YFSETQ. The germline V and J ends were trimmed by 0 bases and 1 base, with 9 bases remaining between them. The CDR3 totals 15 residues. Clones were read by immunoSEQ multiplex PCR, and TCRdb kept only the in-frame ones, dropping some. The table shows fewer than 35,000 clones, with roughly 87% occurring only once. V usage is TRBV5-1 and J usage is TRBJ2-3; maybe TRBD2 (6 bases). Here the sequenced sample was CD4+ or CD8+ T cells sorted from blood, taken in a trial of the OX40 agonist ivuxolimab. This receptor was taken from an adult with an advanced solid tumor such as melanoma, head and neck, liver or kidney cancer. The CDR3 is CASSLETGGTDTQYF. The DNA of the CDR3 is TGCGCCAGCAGCTTGGAAACGGGGGGCACAGATACGCAGTATTTT.